This TCR beta chain was identified in a study of cytomegalovirus exposure and HLA in healthy donors. This clone has just one count. This CDR3 has 16 amino acids. Trimming removed 2 bases at V and 0 bases at J, with 11 bases between. Germline values: CDR1 SGHRS, CDR2 YFSETQ. Primers for the PCR totalled 60 Vbeta and 13 Jbeta. The data were produced by immunoSEQ multiplex PCR, yet TCRdb's version contains in-frame clones alone and is incomplete. The data hold some 100,000 clones, with approximately 85% observed a single time. Input material: PBMCs. The chain is built from TRBV5-1 and TRBJ2-2; D might be TRBD1 (5 bases). The receptor was isolated from a man under 40 in good health and CMV-seronegative. Here the CDR3 reads CASSLQQGANTGELFF. Written as DNA, the CDR3 is TGCGCCAGCAGCTTACAGCAGGGCGCGAACACCGGGGAGCTGTTTTTT.